The 15 T cell receptor beta chains below were found in one sample sequenced in a study of T cells in Graves' hyperthyroidism and ophthalmopathy (dated by TCRdb to between 2018 and 2021). The library came from multiplex PCR. The sequencer listed for this sample is Illumina HiSeq 2000. The TCR beta CDR3 regions were amplified from the RNA transcripts. The TCR CDR3 was subjected to a first round of RT-PCR using the HTBI primer set and the Qiagen OneStep RT-PCR kit. TCRdb trimmed public reads at Q25 via fastp, called clones via MiXCR and kept in-frame beta chains. Rows merge per CDR3 protein into single entries with the most common DNA and genes. A total of around 380,000 distinct CDR3 sequences appear in this sample, roughly 14% of them only once. Of the sample, around 21% is held by the ten largest clones. What was sequenced was blood. All receptors come from a man between 25 and 39 years old with Graves' hyperthyroidism that later progressed to Graves' ophthalmopathy.

The gene calls are TRBV30 and TRBJ2-7; D not certain. The CDR3 is 13 residues long. CDR1 and CDR2 from the germline V gene are GTSNPN and SVGIG (reference sequence). V was clipped by 3 bases and J by 5 bases, with 14 bases between them. The CDR3 spells CAWRRALVNEQYF. The CDR3 nucleotides are TGTGCCTGGAGGAGAGCGCTTGTTAACGAGCAGTACTTC.

This clonotype was counted many times. The V and J genes are TRBV20-1 and TRBJ1-2; D is undetermined. The V gene's germline CDR1 is DFQATT and CDR2 SNEGSKA (reference sequence). The CDR3 runs 13 residues. V lost 5 bases, J lost 2 bases, and 12 bases lay in between. The CDR3 DNA reads TGCAGTGCTTTAGGACGGATAAACTATGGCTACACCTTC. This gives the protein CSALGRINYGYTF.

This clonotype was detected many times. The CDR3 DNA follows: TGTGCCAGCAAACAGGGGGCGCAGTACGAGCAGTACTTC. As protein: CASKQGAQYEQYF. V gene TRBV6-1 combines with J gene TRBJ2-7, with 9 bases that match TRBD1. The germline gives CDR1 MNHNS, CDR2 SASEGT. V lost 7 bases to trimming and J lost 4 bases; unmatched junction nucleotides: 5. The CDR3 covers 13 residues.

The gene calls are TRBV20-1 and TRBJ1-2, with TRBD1 as a possible D gene (6 bases). V was cut by 5 bases and J by 2 bases, with 12 bases left in between. Germline values: CDR1 DFQATT, CDR2 SNEGSKA (reference sequence). This CDR3 comprises 13 residues. The CDR3 region has the DNA TGCAGTGCTCCAGTGGGACAAAACTATGGCTACACCTTC. Protein product: CSAPVGQNYGYTF.

In its sample, this clonotype was seen many times. J is TRBJ2-3 and V is TRBV12-3 or TRBV12-4; the D gene is possibly TRBD2 (7 bases). This CDR3 comprises 15 residues. Between the trimmed V and J ends, which lost 5 bases and 5 bases, there was a span of 17 bases. CDR3 nucleotide sequence: TGTGCCAGCAGTACTCCGGGGGGCCGGGGAGATACGCAGTATTTT. Protein: CASSTPGGRGDTQYF.

In this sample, this clonotype turned up a few times. V is TRBV12-3 or TRBV12-4 and J is TRBJ2-1; tentatively, D is TRBD1 (6 bases). V shed 7 bases and J shed 4 bases, with 11 bases lying between them. This CDR3 is 13 amino acids long. The DNA for the CDR3 is TGTGCCAGCACTCAGGGGCCATACAATGAGCAGTTCTTC. Translation gives CASTQGPYNEQFF.

This clonotype was counted a few times. The CDR3 protein is CASSLIGQERGYGYTF. In DNA, the CDR3 is TGTGCCAGCAGCTTAATAGGACAGGAGAGAGGCTATGGCTACACCTTC. The chain employs TRBV5-4 and TRBJ1-2; the match to TRBD1 covers 7 bases. Trimming took 2 bases from V and 4 from J; bases not matched to a gene: 11. Germline assignment: CDR1 SGHNT and CDR2 YYREEE (reference sequence). The CDR3 spans 16 residues. The full variable domain, with the rest looked up from reference TRBV5-4 and TRBJ1-2, is ETGVTQSPTHLIKTRGQQVTLRCSSQSGHNTVSWYQQALGQGPQFIFQYYREEENGRGNFPPRFSGLQFPNYSSELNVNALELDDSALYLCASSLIGQERGYGYTFGSGTRLTVV.

This clonotype was counted many times. The chain carries TRBV12-3 or TRBV12-4 and TRBJ1-2; D is perhaps TRBD1 (6 bases). The V and J ends lost 3 bases and 8 bases respectively, with 16 bases between them. The CDR3 covers 14 residues. The CDR3 DNA sequence: TGTGCCAGCAGTTTCCTAGGGGGTCCGGGGGGCTACACCTTC. It codes for CASSFLGGPGGYTF.

The rearrangement joins TRBV15 to TRBJ1-1; D may be TRBD1 (6 bases). The CDR3 runs 13 residues. Germline V lookup: CDR1 LNHNV, CDR2 YYDKDF (reference sequence). V lost 5 bases and J 4 bases, leaving 11 bases between the germline ends. This CDR3 is CATSLRGFTEAFF. CDR3 bases: TGTGCCACCAGCCTCAGGGGCTTCACTGAAGCTTTCTTT.

This clonotype was seen ten or more times. V usage is TRBV11-3 and J usage is TRBJ1-6; 7 bases are shared with TRBD1. V trimming: 2 bases; J trimming: 9 bases; junction bases outside the gene matches: 4. Germline V gives CDR1 SGHNT, CDR2 YENEEA. The CDR3 covers 14 residues. Here the CDR3 reads CASSLRDSTSPLHF. In nucleotides, the CDR3 is TGTGCCAGCAGCTTAAGGGACAGCACTTCACCCCTCCACTTT.

This clonotype was seen only a few times. The gene calls are TRBV28 and TRBJ1-2, with D perhaps TRBD1 (5 bases). With 6 bases removed from V and 0 bases from J, the gap between germline ends came to 8 bases. The CDR3 runs 13 residues. Germline lookup yields CDR1 MDHEN and CDR2 SYDVKM. DNA for the CDR3: TGTGCCAGCAGACGGACACCTAACTATGGCTACACCTTC. Residues: CASRRTPNYGYTF.

This clonotype was seen at least ten times. The chain links TRBV11-2 to TRBJ1-1, with a possible D match to TRBD1 (5 bases). From germline, CDR1 is SGHAT and CDR2 FQNNGV. V lost 4 bases to trimming and J lost 0 bases, with 12 bases between them. The CDR3 has 15 amino acids. The CDR3 loop reads CASSWGRGLNTEAFF. The CDR3 DNA sequence: TGTGCCAGCAGCTGGGGCAGAGGATTGAACACTGAAGCTTTCTTT. The full variable domain, completed using reference TRBV11-2 and TRBJ1-1, is EAGVAQSPRYKIIEKRQSVAFWCNPISGHATLYWYQQILGQGPKLLIQFQNNGVVDDSQLPKDRFSAERLKGVDSTLKIQPAKLEDSAVYLCASSWGRGLNTEAFFGQGTRLTVV.

This clonotype was seen repeatedly, ten times or more. The rearrangement joins TRBV2 to TRBJ1-1, with TRBD1 matching over 8 bases. J lost 3 bases, V lost 4 bases, and 7 bases had no gene match. This CDR3 comprises 15 residues. Germline loops: CDR1 SNHLY, CDR2 FYNNEI. The CDR3, as DNA: TGTGCCAGCAGTGCCTACAGGGGGAAGGACACTGAAGCTTTCTTT. Its protein product is CASSAYRGKDTEAFF.

At least ten counts were recorded for this clonotype. The chain couples TRBV7-2 to TRBJ2-4; TRBD2 matches 8 bases. Trimming cost V 1 base and J 1 base; bases outside gene matches: 12. Looked up from germline, CDR1 is SGHTA and CDR2 is FQGNSA. This CDR3 region has 19 residues. The CDR3 protein is CASSLDLAGGISAKNIQYF. The CDR3 DNA is TGTGCCAGCAGCTTAGACCTTGCGGGGGGTATTTCGGCCAAAAACATTCAGTACTTC.

This clonotype was found many times. J is TRBJ1-2 and V is TRBV4-1; D not certain. Trimming took off 1 base at V and 2 bases at J, with 8 bases between the two ends. Looked up from germline, CDR1 is MGHRA and CDR2 is YSYEKL. This CDR3 has 14 amino acids. CDR3 in DNA: TGCGCCAGCAGCCAAGGACCTACGAACTATGGCTACACCTTC. This gives the protein CASSQGPTNYGYTF.